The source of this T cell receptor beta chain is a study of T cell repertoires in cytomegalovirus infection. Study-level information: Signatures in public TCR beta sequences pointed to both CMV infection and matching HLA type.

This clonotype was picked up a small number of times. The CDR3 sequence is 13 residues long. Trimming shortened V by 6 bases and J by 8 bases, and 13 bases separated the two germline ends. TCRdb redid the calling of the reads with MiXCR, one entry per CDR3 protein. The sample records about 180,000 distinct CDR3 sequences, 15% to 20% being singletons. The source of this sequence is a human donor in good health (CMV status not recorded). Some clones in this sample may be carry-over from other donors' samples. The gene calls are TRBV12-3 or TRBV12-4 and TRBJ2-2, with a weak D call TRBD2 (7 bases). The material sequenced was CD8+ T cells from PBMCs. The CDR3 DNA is TGTGCCAGCAGAACGGGGGGCCCAGGGGAGCTGTTTTTT. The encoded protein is CASRTGGPGELFF.